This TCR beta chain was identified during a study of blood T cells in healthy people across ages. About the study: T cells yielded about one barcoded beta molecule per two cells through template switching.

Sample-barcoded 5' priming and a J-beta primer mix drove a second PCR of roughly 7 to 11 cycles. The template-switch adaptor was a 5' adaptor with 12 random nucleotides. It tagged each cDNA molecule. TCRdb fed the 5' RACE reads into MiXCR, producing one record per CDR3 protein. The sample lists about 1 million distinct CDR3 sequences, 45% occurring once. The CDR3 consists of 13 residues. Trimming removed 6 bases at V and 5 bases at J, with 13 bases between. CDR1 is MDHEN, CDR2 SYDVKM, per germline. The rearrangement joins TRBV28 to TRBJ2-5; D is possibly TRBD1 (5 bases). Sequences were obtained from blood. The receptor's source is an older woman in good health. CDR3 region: CASRTRVRETQYF. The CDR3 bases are TGTGCCAGCAGAACCAGGGTCAGGGAGACCCAGTACTTC.